The entry below describes one T cell receptor (beta chain). This clonotype has only one observation. The clone's antigen remains unknown. Base qualities are not recorded, but no much larger clone differs from it by a single base. Support from one read is weak. These data are taken from a study of T cell repertoires in cytomegalovirus infection (dated 2019 in TCRdb). For context, the study as a whole: Peptide stimulations targeted recently identified HLA-C-restricted CMV epitopes, whose presentation resists viral immunomodulation, together with well-studied HLA-B-restricted epitopes. The HLA type of each donor mattered for the analysis, because public TCR beta signatures pointed to carriage of CMV infection along with the matching HLA type.

Beyond this particular receptor, the publication reports: In the ex vivo response, HLA-C-restricted CMV-specific TCR beta clonotypes were dominant, and in two of eight donors the single most frequent clonotype came from this HLA-C-restricted group. Cumulative frequency of public TCR beta family members discriminated carriers of CMV infection plus the relevant HLA type in this cohort and an independent 352-donor cohort.

The treatment or condition tag for this specimen amounts to: in vitro stimulation with specific CMV peptide epitopes to enrich CMV-specific T cells. Reads for this sample came from an Illumina HiSeq 1500. TCRdb applied fastp at Q25 and MiXCR to the public reads, then kept only in-frame beta chains. A single entry per CDR3 protein holds the most common genes and DNA from its merged rows. For this sample there are some 350,000 distinct CDR3 sequences; around 29% appear just once. Jointly, the top ten make up 20% of the sample. V is clipped by 5 bases and J by 4 bases, and the sequence between their germline boundaries is 17 bases long. From the cysteine up to the phenylalanine, the CDR3 has a length of 15 residues. This entry keeps only the CDR3 DNA: 45 bases, framed from base 1. For CDR1 and CDR2, the germline V gene (reference sequence) lists SEHNR and FQNEAQ.

The chain was built from TRBV7-9 and TRBJ1-1; the D region possibly corresponds to TRBD1 (5 bases align). The starting material was cultured PBMCs, obtained from culture after CMV antigen stimulation. This TCR derives from a human donor in good health (CMV status not recorded). Some clones in this sample may be carry-over from other donors' samples. CDR3 loop: CASSTLGVLSTEAFF. The DNA reads TGTGCCAGCAGCACCTTAGGGGTCCTGAGCACTGAAGCTTTCTTT.